Below, 8 T cell receptor beta chains from the same sample are listed, as sequenced in a study of beta chain features in type 1 diabetes. Isolated RNA was reverse transcribed in full, so expressed TCRB transcripts were sequenced. Profiling relied on immunoSEQ multiplex PCR, and the TCRdb table lists in-frame clones only, not all of them. The sample gives 900,000 or so clones, about a sixth of which show up once; 0.02% to 0.025% is in the top ten. Material for sequencing was naive CD4+ T cells from blood. These receptors all come from a woman under 30 in good health.

This clone was recorded many times. This chain uses TRBV10-3 with TRBJ2-1; D is perhaps TRBD2 (6 bases). V lost 0 bases, J lost 8 bases, and 14 bases lay in between. CDR3 size: 15 residues. Germline V gene data show CDR1 as ENHRY and CDR2 as SYGVKD. This CDR3 reads CAISESTSRGDEQFF. The CDR3 nucleotides are TGTGCCATCAGTGAGTCAACTAGCAGAGGCGATGAGCAGTTCTTC.

The chain recombines TRBV2 with TRBJ2-2; the D is unclear. The germline V gene has CDR1 SNHLY and CDR2 FYNNEI. The CDR3 is 14 residues long. Trimming shortened V by 6 bases and J by 3 bases, and 11 bases separated the two germline ends. The CDR3 loop reads CASSLSGYTGELFF. CDR3 nucleotide sequence: TGTGCCAGCAGCCTTAGTGGGTACACCGGGGAGCTGTTTTTT.

The chain joins TRBV7-2 to TRBJ1-1; D might be TRBD1 (6 bases). Germline V CDR1 and CDR2: SGHTA, FQGNSA. V was cut by 5 bases and J by 0 bases, with 10 bases left in between. This CDR3 region has 14 residues. In DNA form, the CDR3 reads TGTGCCAGCAGCCCAGGGGTTATGAACACTGAAGCTTTCTTT. Translated: CASSPGVMNTEAFF.

The genes are TRBV7-2 and TRBJ1-2, with TRBD1 as a possible D gene (6 bases). The CDR3 loop spans 13 amino acids. With 5 bases removed from V and 8 bases from J, the gap between germline ends came to 15 bases. The germline V gene has CDR1 SGHTA and CDR2 FQGNSA. This chain's CDR3 is CASSLRDMGGYTF. The CDR3 nucleotides are TGTGCCAGCAGCCTCCGGGACATGGGAGGCTACACCTTC.

This clone occurred a few times. The chain uses TRBV19 and TRBJ1-5; 10 positions match TRBD1. With V trimmed by 7 bases and J by 5 bases, 11 bases remained unmatched. The CDR3 consists of 16 residues. Germline-derived CDR1 and CDR2 are LNHDA and SQIVND (reference sequence). In DNA form, the CDR3 reads TGTGCCAGTACCCGGCGGGGACAGGGGACAGATCAGCCCCAGCATTTT. The encoded protein is CASTRRGQGTDQPQHF.

This clone was counted only a few times. The V gene is TRBV2, the J gene TRBJ2-1; 7 bases fit TRBD2. Germline values: CDR1 SNHLY, CDR2 FYNNEI. The CDR3 totals 11 residues. The V gene end was trimmed by 8 bases and the J gene end by 9 bases; junction bases not matched to a gene: 4. The CDR3 sequence: CASGRELEQFF. The DNA of the CDR3 is TGTGCCAGCGGGCGGGAGCTTGAGCAGTTCTTC.

The chain has TRBV2 and TRBJ2-2, with D possibly being TRBD1 (5 bases). V was cut by 7 bases and J by 1 base, with 13 bases left in between. The CDR3 is 15 residues long. Germline lookup yields CDR1 SNHLY and CDR2 FYNNEI. The CDR3 sequence: CASTGRSLNTGELFF. DNA of the CDR3: TGTGCCAGCACAGGGCGGTCATTGAACACCGGGGAGCTGTTTTTT.

This rearrangement joins TRBV28 to TRBJ2-3; D unresolved. V lost 7 bases and J 5 bases, leaving 16 bases between the germline ends. CDR1 MDHEN and CDR2 SYDVKM come from the germline V gene. The CDR3 consists of 14 residues. CDR3 sequence reads: CASTLWSSGDTQYF. CDR3 DNA sequence: TGTGCCAGCACCCTGTGGAGTTCTGGAGATACGCAGTATTTT.